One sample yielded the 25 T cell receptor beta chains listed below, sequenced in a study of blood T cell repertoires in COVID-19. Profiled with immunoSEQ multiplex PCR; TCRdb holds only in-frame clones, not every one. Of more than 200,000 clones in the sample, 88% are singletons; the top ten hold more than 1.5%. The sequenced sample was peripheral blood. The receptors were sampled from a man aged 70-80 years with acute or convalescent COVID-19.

CDR3 sequence: CASSLDRTGGGETQYF. In DNA form, the CDR3 reads TGCGCCAGCAGCTTGGATCGGACAGGGGGCGGGGAGACCCAGTACTTC. The chain combines TRBV5-1 with TRBJ2-5, with TRBD1 matching 11 bases. Trimming removed 0 bases from V and 5 bases from J; junction bases left unmatched: 6. CDR1 and CDR2 from the germline V gene are SGHRS and YFSETQ. This CDR3 spans 16 amino acids.

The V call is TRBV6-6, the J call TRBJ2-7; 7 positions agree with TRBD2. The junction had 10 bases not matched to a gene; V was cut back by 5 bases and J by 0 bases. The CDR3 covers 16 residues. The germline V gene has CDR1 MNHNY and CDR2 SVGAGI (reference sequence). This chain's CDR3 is CASSTDGGGVSYEQYF. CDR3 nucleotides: TGTGCCAGCAGTACCGATGGGGGAGGGGTCTCCTACGAGCAGTACTTC.

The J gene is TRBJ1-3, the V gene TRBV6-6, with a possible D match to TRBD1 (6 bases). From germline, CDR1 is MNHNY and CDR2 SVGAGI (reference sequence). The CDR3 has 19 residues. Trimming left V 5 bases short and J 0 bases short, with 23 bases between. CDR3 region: CASSPSRQGTKSSGNTIYF. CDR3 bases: TGTGCCAGCAGTCCTTCGAGGCAGGGGACAAAGAGCTCTGGAAACACCATATATTTT.

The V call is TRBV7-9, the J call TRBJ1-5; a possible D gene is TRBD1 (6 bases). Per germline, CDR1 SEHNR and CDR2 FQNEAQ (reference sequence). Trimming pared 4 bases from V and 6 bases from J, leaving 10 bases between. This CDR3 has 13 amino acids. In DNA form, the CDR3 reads TGTGCCAGCAGCTACGAACAGGGTCAGCCCCAGCATTTT. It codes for CASSYEQGQPQHF.

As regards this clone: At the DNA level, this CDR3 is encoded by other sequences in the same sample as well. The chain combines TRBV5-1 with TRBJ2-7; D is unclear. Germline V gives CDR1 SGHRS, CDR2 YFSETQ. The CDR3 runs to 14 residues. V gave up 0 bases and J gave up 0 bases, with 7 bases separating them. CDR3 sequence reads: CASSLDSPSYEQYF. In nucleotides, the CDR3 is TGCGCCAGCAGCTTGGACAGCCCCTCCTACGAGCAGTACTTC.

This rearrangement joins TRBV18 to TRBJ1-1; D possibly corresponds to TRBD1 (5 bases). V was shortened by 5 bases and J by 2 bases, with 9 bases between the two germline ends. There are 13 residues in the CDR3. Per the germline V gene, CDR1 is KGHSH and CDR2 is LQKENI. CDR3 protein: CASSVDSNTEAFF. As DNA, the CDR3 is TGTGCCAGCTCAGTCGACAGCAACACTGAAGCTTTCTTT.

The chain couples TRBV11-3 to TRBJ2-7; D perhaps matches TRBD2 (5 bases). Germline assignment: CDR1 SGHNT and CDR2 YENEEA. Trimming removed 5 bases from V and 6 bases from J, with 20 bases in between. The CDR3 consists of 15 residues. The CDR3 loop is CASSQGLAAEGEQYF. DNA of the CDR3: TGTGCCAGCAGCCAAGGTCTAGCCGCCGAGGGCGAGCAGTACTTC.

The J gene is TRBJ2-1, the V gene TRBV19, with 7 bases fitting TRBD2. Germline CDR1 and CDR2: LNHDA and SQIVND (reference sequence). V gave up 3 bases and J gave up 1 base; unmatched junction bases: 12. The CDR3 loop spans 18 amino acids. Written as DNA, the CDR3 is TGTGCCAGTAGTATGTCGTCCAATAGCGGGTCTTCCTACAATGAGCAGTTCTTC. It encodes CASSMSSNSGSSYNEQFF.

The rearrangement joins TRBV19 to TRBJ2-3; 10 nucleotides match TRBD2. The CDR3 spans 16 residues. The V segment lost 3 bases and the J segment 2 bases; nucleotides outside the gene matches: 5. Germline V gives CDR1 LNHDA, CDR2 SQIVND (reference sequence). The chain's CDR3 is CASSIPLAGATDTQYF. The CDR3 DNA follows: TGTGCCAGTAGTATCCCTCTAGCGGGAGCCACAGATACGCAGTATTTT.

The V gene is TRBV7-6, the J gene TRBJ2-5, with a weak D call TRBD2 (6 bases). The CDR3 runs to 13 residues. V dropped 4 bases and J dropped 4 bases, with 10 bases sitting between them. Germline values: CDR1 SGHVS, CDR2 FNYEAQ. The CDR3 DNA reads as TGTGCCAGCAGCTACCAGGGAGGAGAGACCCAGTACTTC. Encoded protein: CASSYQGGETQYF.

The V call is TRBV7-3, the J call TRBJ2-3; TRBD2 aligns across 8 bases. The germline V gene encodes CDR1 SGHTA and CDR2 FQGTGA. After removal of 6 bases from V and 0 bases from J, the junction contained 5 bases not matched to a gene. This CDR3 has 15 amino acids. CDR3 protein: CASRSSGRSTDTQYF. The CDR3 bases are TGTGCCAGCAGGTCTAGCGGGCGTAGCACAGATACGCAGTATTTT.

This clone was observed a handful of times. CDR3 in amino acids: CASSPRAGLVHEQFF. The CDR3 DNA reads TGTGCCAGCAGTCCTCGAGCGGGATTAGTCCATGAGCAGTTCTTC. The rearrangement joins TRBV6-4 to TRBJ2-1; 7 nucleotides align to TRBD2. Germline V lookup: CDR1 MRHNA, CDR2 SNTAGT. The CDR3 contains 15 residues. The ends lost 5 bases at V and 8 bases at J; junction bases unmatched: 12.

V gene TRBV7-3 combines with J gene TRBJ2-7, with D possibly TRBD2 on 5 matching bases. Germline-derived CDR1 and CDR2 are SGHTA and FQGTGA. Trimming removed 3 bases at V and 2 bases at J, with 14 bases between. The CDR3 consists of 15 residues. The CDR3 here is CASSLGVGRTYEQYF. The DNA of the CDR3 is TGTGCCAGCAGCTTGGGAGTAGGACGGACCTACGAGCAGTACTTC.

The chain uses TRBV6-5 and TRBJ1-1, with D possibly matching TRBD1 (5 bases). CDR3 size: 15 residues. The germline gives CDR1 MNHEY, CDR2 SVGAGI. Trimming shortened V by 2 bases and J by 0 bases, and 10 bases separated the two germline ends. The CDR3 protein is CASSYDQGMNTEAFF. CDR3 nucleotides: TGTGCCAGCAGTTACGACCAGGGTATGAACACTGAAGCTTTCTTT.

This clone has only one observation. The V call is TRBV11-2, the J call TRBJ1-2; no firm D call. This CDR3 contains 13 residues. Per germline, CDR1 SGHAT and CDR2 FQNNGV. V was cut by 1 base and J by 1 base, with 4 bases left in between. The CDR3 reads CASSLAHNYGYTF. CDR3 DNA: TGTGCCAGCAGCTTAGCACATAACTATGGCTACACCTTC.

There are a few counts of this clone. This chain's CDR3 is CASSQSNSSGKYNEQFF. DNA for the CDR3: TGCGCCAGCAGTCAATCCAATTCTAGCGGGAAATACAATGAGCAGTTCTTC. The chain uses TRBV23-1 and TRBJ2-1; TRBD2 agrees at 9 bases. TRBV23-1 is an ORF; its function is uncertain. The V segment lost 0 bases and the J segment 4 bases; nucleotides outside the gene matches: 7. The CDR3 loop spans 17 amino acids.

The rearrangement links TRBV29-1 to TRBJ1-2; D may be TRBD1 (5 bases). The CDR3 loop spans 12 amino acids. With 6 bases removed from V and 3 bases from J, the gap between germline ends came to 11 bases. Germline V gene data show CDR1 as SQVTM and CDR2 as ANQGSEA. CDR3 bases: TGCAGCGTCGCAGACAGTTACTATGGCTACACCTTC. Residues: CSVADSYYGYTF.

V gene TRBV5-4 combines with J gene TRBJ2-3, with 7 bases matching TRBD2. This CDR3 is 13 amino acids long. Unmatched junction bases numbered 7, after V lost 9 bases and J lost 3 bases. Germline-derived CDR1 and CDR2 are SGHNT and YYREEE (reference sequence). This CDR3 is CATRLAATDTQYF. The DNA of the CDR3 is TGTGCCACCCGACTAGCTGCAACAGATACGCAGTATTTT.

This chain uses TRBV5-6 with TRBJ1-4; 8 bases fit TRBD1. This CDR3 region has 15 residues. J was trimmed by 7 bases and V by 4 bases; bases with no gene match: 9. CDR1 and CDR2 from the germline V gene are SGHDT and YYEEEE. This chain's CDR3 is CASSRPDRGSEKLFF. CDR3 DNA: TGTGCCAGCAGCAGACCAGACAGGGGCAGTGAAAAACTGTTTTTT.

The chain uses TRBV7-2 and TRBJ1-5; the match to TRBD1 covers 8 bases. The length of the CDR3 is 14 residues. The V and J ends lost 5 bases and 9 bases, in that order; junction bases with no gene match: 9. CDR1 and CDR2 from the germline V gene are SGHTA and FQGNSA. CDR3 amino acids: CASSNGQGGRPQHF. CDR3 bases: TGTGCCAGCAGCAATGGACAGGGCGGACGGCCCCAGCATTTT.

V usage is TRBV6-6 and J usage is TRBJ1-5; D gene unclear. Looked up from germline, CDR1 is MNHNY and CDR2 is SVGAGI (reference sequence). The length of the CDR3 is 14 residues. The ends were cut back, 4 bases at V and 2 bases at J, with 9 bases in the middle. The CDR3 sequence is CASSSTIGNQPQHF. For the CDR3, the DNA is TGTGCCAGCAGTTCCACAATCGGCAATCAGCCCCAGCATTTT.

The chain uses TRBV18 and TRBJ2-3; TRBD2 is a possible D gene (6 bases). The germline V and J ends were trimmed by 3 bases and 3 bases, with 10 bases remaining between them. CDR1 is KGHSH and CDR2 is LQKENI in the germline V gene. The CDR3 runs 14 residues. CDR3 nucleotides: TGTGCCAGCTCACCGCGGGGTAGGACAGATACGCAGTATTTT. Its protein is CASSPRGRTDTQYF.

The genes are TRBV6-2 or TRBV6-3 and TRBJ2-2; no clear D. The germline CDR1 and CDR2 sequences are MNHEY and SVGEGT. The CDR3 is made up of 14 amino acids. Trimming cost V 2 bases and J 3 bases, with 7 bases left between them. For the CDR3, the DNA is TGTGCCAGCAGTTACCCCATTTACACCGGGGAGCTGTTTTTT. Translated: CASSYPIYTGELFF.

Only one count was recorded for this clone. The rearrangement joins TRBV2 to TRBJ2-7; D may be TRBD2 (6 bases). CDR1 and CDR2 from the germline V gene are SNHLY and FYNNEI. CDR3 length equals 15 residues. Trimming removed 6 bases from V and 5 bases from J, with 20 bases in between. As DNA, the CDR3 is TGTGCCAGCAGGAGTGAGGGACTTGTTGGCCACGAGCAGTACTTC. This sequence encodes CASRSEGLVGHEQYF.

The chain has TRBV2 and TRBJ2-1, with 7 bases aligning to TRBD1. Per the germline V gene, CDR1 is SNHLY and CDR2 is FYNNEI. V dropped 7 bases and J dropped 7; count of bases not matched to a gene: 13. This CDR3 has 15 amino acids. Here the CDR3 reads CASTRGGNIKNEQFF. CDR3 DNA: TGTGCCAGCACACGAGGGGGCAATATTAAGAATGAGCAGTTCTTC.